One sample yielded the 8 T cell receptor beta chains listed below, sequenced in a study of tumor and adjacent non-tumor tissue in lung cancer. No cell sorting was done before RNA was extracted from the tissue. The library came from three nested PCR rounds adapted from ARM-PCR protocols. TCRdb re-called the multiplex PCR reads with MiXCR, one entry per CDR3 protein. This table has some 99,000 distinct CDR3 sequences, about 75% appearing once. Material for sequencing was lung tumor tissue. Source of these receptors: a woman between 55 and 75 years old with non-small cell lung cancer.

A note on this clonotype: This may come from a read error, since a much larger clone is one base off. The chain carries TRBV4-1 and TRBJ1-1, with 7 bases matching TRBD1. This CDR3 is 17 amino acids long. CDR1 is MGHRA, CDR2 YSYEKL, per germline. J was trimmed by 1 base and V by 2 bases; bases with no gene match: 10. CDR3 DNA: TGCGCCAGCAGCCAAATTGAAGTCCGGGACAGGAACACTGAAGCTTTCTTT. Translation: CASSQIEVRDRNTEAFF.

For this clonotype: Possible read error: a much larger clone is one base away. The chain uses TRBV6-2 or TRBV6-3 and TRBJ1-5, with D perhaps matching TRBD1 (5 bases). V lost 2 bases and J lost 5, with 13 bases in between. This CDR3 is 15 amino acids long. The germline gives CDR1 MNHEY, CDR2 SVGEGT. The CDR3 region has the DNA TGTGCCAGCAGTTACAGTTCAGGGAAATATCAGCCCCAGCATTTT. Protein sequence: CASSYSSGKYQPQHF.

Comment on this clonotype: The conserved phenylalanine or tryptophan normally closing the CDR3 is absent here, so this likely arose from a read error. The DNA is left out, because the CDR3 cannot be placed on it with certainty; the CDR3 is given as TCRdb lists it. This rearrangement joins TRBV11-2 to TRBJ1-5. The CDR3 sequence runs 14 residues, both termini included. Per the germline V gene, CDR1 is SGHAT and CDR2 is FQNNGV. This CDR3 is CASSLIQVGQPHHC.

Ten or more counts support this clonotype. The V call is TRBV11-2, the J call TRBJ2-3; D is unresolved. The CDR3 length is 15 residues. Trimming stripped 3 bases from V and 0 bases from J, with 10 bases between. Germline V lookup: CDR1 SGHAT, CDR2 FQNNGV. The CDR3 spells CASSFGIASTDTQYF. CDR3 nucleotides: TGTGCCAGCAGCTTCGGCATCGCTAGCACAGATACGCAGTATTTT.

A note on this clonotype: The conserved closing phenylalanine or tryptophan is absent in this CDR3, likely reflecting a read error. The chain uses TRBV28 and TRBJ2-5, with 7 bases aligning to TRBD2. The germline gives CDR1 MDHEN, CDR2 SYDVKM. The CDR3 runs 14 residues. V shed 5 bases, J shed 5 bases, and the junction held 8 bases outside the gene matches. This CDR3 is CASSLASAGETQYS. The CDR3 bases are TGTGCCAGCAGTCTCGCTTCAGCGGGGGAGACCCAGTACTCC.

A note on this clonotype: An end of the junction does not agree with germline; a read error may underlie this. The V gene is TRBV6-2 or TRBV6-3, the J gene TRBJ2-1; tentative D call: TRBD2 (7 bases). Germline CDR1 is MNHEY and CDR2 is SVGEGT. The CDR3 runs 14 residues. CDR3 residues: CASRDPGGKDEQSF. For the CDR3, the DNA is TGTGCCAGCAGGGATCCGGGGGGCAAGGATGAGCAGTCCTTC.

Concerning this clonotype: This likely comes from a read error, as the CDR3 has no conserved phenylalanine or tryptophan at its end. Because the CDR3's place on the DNA is in doubt, the DNA is left out and the CDR3 is given as listed by TCRdb. The chain joins TRBV29-1 to TRBJ2-2; the DNA was not compared with TRBD1, the D call given in the table. The CDR3 length is 13 residues, termini included. Germline loops: CDR1 SQVTM, CDR2 ANQGSEA. The CDR3 spells CSVDRENTGELFL.

This clonotype showed up just a few times. The chain has TRBV11-2 and TRBJ1-1; D is unresolved. This CDR3 has 15 residues. V was clipped by 0 bases and J by 13 bases, with 21 bases between them. Germline CDR1 reads SGHAT; CDR2 reads FQNNGV. In nucleotides, the CDR3 is TGTGCCAGCAGCTTAGACCCCAGCATGAACACTGAGGATTTCTTT. Protein: CASSLDPSMNTEDFF.